This TCR beta chain was found in a study of beta chain features in type 1 diabetes (dated 2018 in TCRdb). Background for the entire study: No differences in mean age, gender distribution, total cell number or subset yield were found between patients and healthy donors. A total of roughly 100,000,000 sorted cells were examined across all samples, and the number of cells per subset was strongly correlated with RNA yield. Naive and central memory subsets were obtained from all 30 or so donors, but regulatory and stem cell-like memory subsets were isolated from only 8 patients and 8 healthy donors. The study compared TCRB repertoires of sorted circulating CD4+ T cell subsets between recently diagnosed type 1 diabetes patients and matched healthy donors.

A single peripheral blood draw of around 120 mL on average was collected from each donor into heparinised tubes. Naive, central memory, regulatory and stem cell-like memory CD4+ T cells were sorted on a BD FACSAria II using a panel including CD45RO, CCR7, CD25, CD127, CD95 and CD27. A purity above 95% was achieved for all sorted populations. PBMCs were isolated right away by Lymphoprep density gradient centrifugation and were stained directly, without culture. So that batch effects would be minimized, each experiment stained and sorted samples in pairs, pairing one healthy donor with one patient. The entire amount of isolated RNA was reverse transcribed using the High Capacity cDNA Reverse Transcription Kit, so the sequenced TCRB transcripts were expressed ones. Deep immunoSEQ sequencing was performed on naive, central memory and regulatory T cell samples, with an average of around 3.5 million total reads per sample. After sorted cells were lysed in RLT buffer, RNA was extracted with DNase-treated RNeasy Micro or Mini kits, with the choice depending on cell number. To prevent cross-contamination, each cell subset was processed individually, whereas patient and healthy donor samples were processed jointly. TCRB sequences were amplified from cDNA with the immunoSEQ multiplex PCR, producing 87-bp fragments spanning the CDR3 region. Sequencing of the amplicons was done on the Illumina HiSeq platform. The original pipeline was this. Synthetic template baselines were used to correct PCR bias computationally, reads within Hamming distance 2 were collapsed together, and singletons that could not be merged were discarded. Reads were aligned against IMGT so that V, D and J genes, CDR3 length and insertions or deletions at six rearrangement sites could be assigned. Within each subset, clonotype counts were normalized to sorted cell number, and only after that were true diversity and Gini coefficients computed with the tcR R package. The overlap coefficient, calculated on TCRB nucleotide sequences, was used to measure repertoire sharing. Not all clones reach the TCRdb copy of this immuneACCESS table, which keeps in-frame sequences only. Checked studies attribute under half of the gap to unresolved V genes and leave the rest unexplained. That table gives V, J and clone size, and the DNA gave D and trimming. This sample comprises more than 300,000 clones, 7% to 9% of them detected only once. 0.44% of the sample is taken by the ten largest.

Remarks on this clone: There is no known antigen for this receptor. Base quality data are lacking; no much larger clone is found one base away.

The V end loses 5 bases and the J end loses 2 bases, and a stretch of 22 bases separates them. From the cysteine up to the phenylalanine, the CDR3 has a length of 17 residues. Here the CDR3 DNA is all that survives: 51 bases in frame from base 1. CDR1 MDHEN and CDR2 SYDVKM were looked up in the germline V gene. What the work shows at the level of the full study, not this receptor alone: At VDJ recombination sites, patients with type 1 diabetes made fewer insertions and deleted more nucleotides, a pattern implying thymic rearrangement abnormalities. Type 1 diabetes patients showed a moderate but significant shortening of TCRB CDR3 length in all four CD4+ subsets. Naive, central memory and regulatory TCRB repertoires appeared to be more alike among patients than among healthy donors. Because cDNA was sequenced instead of genomic DNA, activated cells with high expression could be over-represented, although the groups did not differ in activation or CD3 levels. Because the HLA sub-analyses included only small numbers of individuals, any influence of HLA type on TCRB rearrangement was left unresolved. PCR may preferentially amplify shorter templates, but because patient and control samples were amplified and corrected together, any resulting skew would affect both groups equally.

The chain uses TRBV28 and TRBJ2-7; the D gene is tentatively TRBD1 or TRBD2, each matching 7 bases. This clonotype was sampled from a woman aged 18-29 years in good health. The sequencing input was central memory CD4+ T cells from blood. This receptor has the CDR3 CASSRHPGTAGTYEQYF. The sequenced DNA is TGTGCCAGCAGTCGCCACCCAGGGACAGCGGGGACCTACGAGCAGTACTTC.